This T cell receptor beta chain was obtained from a study of T-cell reconstitution after alpha-beta-depleted transplantation in children. This clonotype was counted a few times. During its preparation, the TCRbeta library received unique molecular identifiers. TCRdb fed the PCR reads into MiXCR, producing one record per CDR3 protein. The sample has roughly 310,000 distinct CDR3 sequences, 23% seen once. The CDR3 has 18 residues. Looked up from germline, CDR1 is SGHTA and CDR2 is FQGTGA. The V segment lost 4 bases and the J segment 5 bases; nucleotides outside the gene matches: 14. The gene calls are TRBV7-3 and TRBJ2-2; 9 nucleotides agree with TRBD2. The sample consisted of PBMCs, mostly from graft donor cells, taken 180 days after TCRalphabeta/CD19-depleted stem cell transplant. The receptor comes from a male patient between 5 and 17 years old who had a stem cell transplant for acute lymphoblastic leukemia, so the T cells may come from the graft donor. The CDR3 DNA reads TGTGCCAGCAGCTCGCTACTGGGCGGGAGGGCCAGTACCGGGGAGCTGTTTTTT. This encodes CASSSLLGGRASTGELFF.